One and the same sample provided the 21 T cell receptor beta chains below, sequenced in a study of OX40 agonist ivuxolimab in advanced cancers. Some clones are missing from TCRdb's copy, which holds only in-frame ones; the method was immunoSEQ multiplex PCR. This table holds about 47,000 clones, 84% found once. Sequenced material: CD4+ or CD8+ T cells sorted from blood, taken in a trial of the OX40 agonist ivuxolimab. Receptors were obtained from an adult with an advanced solid tumor such as melanoma, head and neck, liver or kidney cancer.

V usage is TRBV5-4 and J usage is TRBJ2-7; tentative D call: TRBD1 (5 bases). This CDR3 comprises 13 residues. Between the trimmed V and J ends, which lost 4 bases and 3 bases, there was a span of 11 bases. Germline V lookup: CDR1 SGHNT, CDR2 YYREEE (reference sequence). This chain's CDR3 is CASSPDRSYEQYF. The CDR3 DNA follows: TGTGCCAGCAGCCCCGACAGAAGCTACGAGCAGTACTTC.

The chain couples TRBV4-1 to TRBJ1-4; D unresolved. Germline V gene lookup returns CDR1 MGHRA and CDR2 YSYEKL. The germline V and J ends were trimmed by 0 bases and 5 bases, with 7 bases remaining between them. This CDR3 has 14 residues. CDR3 amino acids: CASSQEVRNEKLFF. Here the CDR3 DNA reads TGCGCCAGCAGCCAAGAAGTCCGGAATGAAAAACTGTTTTTT.

The sample holds one count of this clone. Its ends do not fully match the called genes, so a read error is possible. J is TRBJ2-4 and V is TRBV4-2; D might be TRBD2 (5 bases). Germline-derived CDR1 and CDR2 are LGHNA and YNFKEQ. The CDR3 has 13 residues. The CDR3 reads CASSELAKNVQYF. Written as DNA, the CDR3 is TGTGCCAGCAGTGAGCTAGCCAAAAACGTTCAGTACTTC.

The rearrangement uses TRBV7-2 and TRBJ2-3; no clear D gene. Germline V gives CDR1 SGHTA, CDR2 FQGNSA. The CDR3 sequence is 13 residues long. The V end lost 3 bases, the J end lost 1 base, and 5 bases lay between the germline ends. Here the CDR3 DNA reads TGTGCCAGCAGCTTTACTCGCACAGATACGCAGTATTTT. Encoded protein: CASSFTRTDTQYF.

The rearrangement joins TRBV9 to TRBJ2-1, with D possibly being TRBD2 (5 bases). Trimming took off 6 bases at V and 5 bases at J, with 6 bases between the two ends. From germline, CDR1 is SGDLS and CDR2 YYNGEE. The CDR3 loop spans 11 amino acids. CDR3 sequence (DNA): TGTGCCAGCAAGCGGCACAATGAGCAGTTCTTC. This sequence encodes CASKRHNEQFF.

This clone appeared once. This chain joins TRBV5-5 and TRBJ2-4, with D perhaps TRBD2 (5 bases). There are 13 residues in the CDR3. V lost 2 bases to trimming and J lost 3 bases, with 6 bases between them. The germline CDR1 and CDR2 sequences are SGHKS and YYEKEE (reference sequence). Here the CDR3 DNA reads TGTGCCAGCAGCTTCGGAGGCAAAAACATTCAGTACTTC. Protein product: CASSFGGKNIQYF.

The V call is TRBV28, the J call TRBJ1-1; 7 bases fit TRBD1. The CDR3 covers 16 residues. The germline gives CDR1 MDHEN, CDR2 SYDVKM. Trimming removed 8 bases from V and 1 base from J; junction bases left unmatched: 13. CDR3 loop: CASEEKGALQNTEAFF. CDR3 nucleotides: TGTGCCAGCGAGGAAAAGGGGGCCTTACAGAACACTGAAGCTTTCTTT.

The CDR3 loop reads CASSVGSAGVGYEQYF. The CDR3 DNA sequence: TGTGCCAGCAGCGTAGGATCGGCGGGAGTGGGATACGAGCAGTACTTC. V is TRBV9 and J is TRBJ2-7; 7 bases fit TRBD2. There are 16 residues in the CDR3. Trimming took 0 bases from V and 4 from J; bases not matched to a gene: 10. CDR1 is SGDLS and CDR2 is YYNGEE in the germline V gene. The full variable domain, in which reference TRBV9 and TRBJ2-7 provide the parts outside the CDR3, is DSGVTQTPKHLITATGQRVTLRCSPRSGDLSVYWYQQSLDQGLQFLIQYYNGEERAKGNILERFSAQQFPDLHSELNLSSLELGDSALYFCASSVGSAGVGYEQYFGPGTRLTVT.

The genes are TRBV5-1 and TRBJ2-2; D is uncertain. V gave up 1 base and J gave up 7 bases, with 8 bases separating them. This CDR3 region has 13 residues. The germline CDR1 and CDR2 sequences are SGHRS and YFSETQ. CDR3 amino acids: CASSLTFSGELFF. Written as DNA, the CDR3 is TGCGCCAGCAGCTTGACCTTTAGCGGGGAGCTGTTTTTT.

The genes are TRBV18 and TRBJ2-2, with D unclear. This CDR3 spans 15 amino acids. Trimming left V 3 bases short and J 5 bases short, with 13 bases between. CDR1 and CDR2 (germline): KGHSH, LQKENI. The CDR3 loop reads CASSPHALGTGELFF. The CDR3 region has the DNA TGTGCCAGCTCACCTCACGCCCTTGGGACCGGGGAGCTGTTTTTT. The entire variable domain, with the rest obtained from reference TRBV18 and TRBJ2-2, is as follows: NAGVMQNPRHLVRRRGQEARLRCSPMKGHSHVYWYRQLPEEGLKFMVYLQKENIIDESGMPKERFSAEFPKEGPSILRIQQVVRGDSAAYFCASSPHALGTGELFFGEGSRLTVL.

The chain employs TRBV19 and TRBJ2-3, with TRBD2 as a possible D gene (6 bases). Between the trimmed V and J ends, which lost 10 bases and 3 bases, there was a span of 17 bases. This CDR3 region has 14 residues. The V gene's germline CDR1 is LNHDA and CDR2 SQIVND (reference sequence). This chain's CDR3 is CATLARYPTDTQYF. The CDR3 DNA reads as TGTGCCACCCTAGCGCGCTATCCTACAGATACGCAGTATTTT.

This chain joins TRBV5-6 and TRBJ1-4; D not resolved. Per the germline V gene, CDR1 is SGHDT and CDR2 is YYEEEE. The ends were cut back, 4 bases at V and 3 bases at J, with 7 bases in the middle. This CDR3 spans 13 amino acids. CDR3 nucleotide sequence: TGTGCCAGCAGCCCAGGACCTAATGAAAAACTGTTTTTT. This gives the protein CASSPGPNEKLFF.

This clone was seen more than once but under ten times. The chain carries TRBV4-1 and TRBJ2-1, with TRBD2 identical over 13 bases. CDR3 size: 19 residues. The J segment lost 0 bases and the V segment lost 7 bases, leaving 12 bases of the junction unmatched. The V gene's germline CDR1 is MGHRA and CDR2 YSYEKL. The CDR3 loop reads CASTPETGLAGDSYNEQFF. The CDR3 DNA reads as TGCGCCAGCACGCCTGAAACAGGACTAGCGGGGGACTCCTACAATGAGCAGTTCTTC.

The V gene is TRBV7-2, the J gene TRBJ2-1, with 10 nucleotides matching TRBD2. CDR1 and CDR2 (germline): SGHTA, FQGNSA. The V gene end was trimmed by 5 bases and the J gene end by 6 bases; junction bases not matched to a gene: 4. The CDR3 has 14 residues. CDR3 in amino acids: CASSGGTSVNEQFF. CDR3 sequence (DNA): TGTGCCAGCAGCGGTGGGACTAGCGTCAATGAGCAGTTCTTC.

The V call is TRBV27, the J call TRBJ2-2, with D maybe TRBD2 (5 bases). There are 17 residues in the CDR3. Trimming removed 6 bases at V and 4 bases at J, with 21 bases between. In germline, CDR1 is MNHEY, CDR2 SMNVEV (reference sequence). The CDR3 sequence is CASSPIWSTRGTGELFF. In DNA form, the CDR3 reads TGTGCCAGCAGCCCCATTTGGTCGACCCGGGGCACCGGGGAGCTGTTTTTT.

V and J are TRBV5-4 and TRBJ2-1; unclear D gene. Germline V lookup: CDR1 SGHNT, CDR2 YYREEE (reference sequence). V lost 4 bases to trimming and J lost 0 bases, with 8 bases between them. CDR3 length: 14 amino acids. The CDR3 DNA is TGTGCCAGCAGCACCGGAAGCTCCTACAATGAGCAGTTCTTC. Its protein is CASSTGSSYNEQFF.

CDR3 sequence: CASSLNSGTGELFF. As DNA, the CDR3 is TGTGCCAGCAGCCTAAATTCTGGCACCGGGGAGCTGTTTTTT. J is TRBJ2-2 and V is TRBV6-5; D is unclear. The CDR3 runs 14 residues. The V gene's germline CDR1 is MNHEY and CDR2 SVGAGI. Trimming left V 6 bases short and J 4 bases short, with 12 bases between.

This clone has more than one count but fewer than ten. This sequence joins TRBV7-9 and TRBJ2-1; no definite D call. CDR1 and CDR2 from the germline V gene are SEHNR and FQNEAQ (reference sequence). Trimming took 5 bases from V and 2 from J, leaving 19 bases between them. The CDR3 is 17 residues long. CDR3 region: CASSGFNALTPYNEQFF. The CDR3 nucleotides read TGTGCCAGCAGCGGATTTAACGCACTAACCCCCTACAATGAGCAGTTCTTC.

This chain links TRBV29-1 with TRBJ2-7; no reliable D call. From germline, CDR1 is SQVTM and CDR2 ANQGSEA. V was shortened by 3 bases and J by 0 bases, with 6 bases between the two germline ends. The CDR3 covers 12 residues. The CDR3 sequence: CSVEDHSYEQYF. The CDR3 DNA reads TGCAGCGTTGAGGACCACTCCTACGAGCAGTACTTC.

The chain couples TRBV10-3 to TRBJ2-5; D might be TRBD1 or TRBD2, each matching 5 bases. Germline V lookup: CDR1 ENHRY, CDR2 SYGVKD. The CDR3 spans 14 residues. Trimming shortened V by 11 bases and J by 5 bases, and 21 bases separated the two germline ends. Here the CDR3 DNA reads TGTGCCGGAAGTCGGGACCCCGGCTTCGAGACCCAGTACTTC. Encoded protein: CAGSRDPGFETQYF.

The chain couples TRBV28 to TRBJ2-2; D is ambiguous. Trimming removed 7 bases from V and 6 bases from J, with 18 bases in between. From germline, CDR1 is MDHEN and CDR2 SYDVKM. This CDR3 is built from 15 residues. The CDR3 region is CASTPYFRKAGELFF. CDR3 DNA: TGTGCCAGCACCCCTTACTTCAGAAAGGCCGGGGAGCTGTTTTTT.